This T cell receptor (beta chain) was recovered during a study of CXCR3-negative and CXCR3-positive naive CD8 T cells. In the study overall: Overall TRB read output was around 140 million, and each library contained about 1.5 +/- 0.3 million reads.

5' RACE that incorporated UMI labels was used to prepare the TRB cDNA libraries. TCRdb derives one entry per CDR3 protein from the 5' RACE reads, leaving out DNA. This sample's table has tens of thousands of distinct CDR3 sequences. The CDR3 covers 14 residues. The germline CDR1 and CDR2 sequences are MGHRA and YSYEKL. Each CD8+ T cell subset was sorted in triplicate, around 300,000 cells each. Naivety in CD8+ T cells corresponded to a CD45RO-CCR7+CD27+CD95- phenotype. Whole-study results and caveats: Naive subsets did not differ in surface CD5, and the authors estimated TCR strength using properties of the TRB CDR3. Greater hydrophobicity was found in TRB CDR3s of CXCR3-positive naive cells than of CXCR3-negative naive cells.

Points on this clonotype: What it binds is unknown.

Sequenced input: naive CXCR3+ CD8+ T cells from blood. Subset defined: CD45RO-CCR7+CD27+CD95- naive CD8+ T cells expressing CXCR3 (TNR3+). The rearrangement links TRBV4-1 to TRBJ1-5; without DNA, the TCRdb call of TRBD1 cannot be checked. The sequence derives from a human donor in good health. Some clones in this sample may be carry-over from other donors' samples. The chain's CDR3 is CASTPRVSNQPQHF.